This is a list of T cell receptor beta chains from one sample in a study of tumor-infiltrating lymphocytes in oesophageal squamous cell carcinoma. TCRdb analysed the PCR reads with MiXCR anew, one entry per CDR3 protein. The profile shows 18,000 or so distinct CDR3 sequences, over 40% of them singletons. Sequenced sample: esophageal tumor tissue. The receptors originated from a male donor with esophageal squamous cell carcinoma. Both conserved end residues are part of each CDR3. The order of the fields is D gene, clone size, V gene, J gene, CDR3 DNA, CDR3 protein. The D gene is left open where the match is weak. Not all rows give a size; the values are once, few, many and, for expanded clones, a class.

>-|many|TRBV11-2|TRBJ2-7
TGTGCCAGCAGCTCCCCGGCAAGGGGAGGCGAGCAGTACTTC
CASSSPARGGEQYF
>TRBD2|-|TRBV11-3|TRBJ2-1
TGTGCCAGCAGCCTCGGGACTAGCGGAGTCTACAATGAGCAGTTCTTC
CASSLGTSGVYNEQFF
>-|few|TRBV11-2|TRBJ2-7
TGTGCCAGCAGCTTAGATTTTGGGTCGAACTACGAGCAGTACTTC
CASSLDFGSNYEQYF
>TRBD1|-|TRBV7-6|TRBJ2-7
TGTGCCAGCAGCTCACAAACGGGACAGGGCTCCTACGAGCAGTACTTC
CASSSQTGQGSYEQYF
>-|-|TRBV2|TRBJ1-5
TGTGCCAGCAGACAGGACACGCGCAATCAGCCCCAGCATTTT
CASRQDTRNQPQHF
>TRBD2|few|TRBV7-6|TRBJ2-1
TGTGCCAGCAGCTTAGCGCAACCGGGGGGGGCAAGCGGATCCTACAATGAGCAGTTCTTC
CASSLAQPGGASGSYNEQFF
>TRBD1|-|TRBV11-1|TRBJ2-3
TGTGCCAGCAGCTTAATGGGACAGGGGAGCACAGATACGCAGTATTTT
CASSLMGQGSTDTQYF
>-|many|TRBV10-2|TRBJ2-7
TGCGCCATTAAAGCGGGTAGCTCCTACGAGCAGTACTTC
CAIKAGSSYEQYF
>-|-|TRBV6-2/TRBV6-3|TRBJ2-3
TGTGCCAGCAGTTGGGAGACGGCCACAGATACGCAGTATTTT
CASSWETATDTQYF
>TRBD2|-|TRBV6-2/TRBV6-3|TRBJ2-1
TGTGCCAGCAGCTGGACTAGCGGGGATTACAATGAGCAGTTCTTC
CASSWTSGDYNEQFF